This T cell receptor (beta chain) was found in a study of identical twins. TCRdb used MiXCR to reprocess the 5' RACE reads, holding one entry per CDR3 protein. The top ten hold approximately 4.3% of the sample, which has roughly 750,000 distinct CDR3 sequences, around 20% seen once. The sample holds a few counts of this clonotype. The V end was cut by 4 bases, the J end by 1 base, with 14 bases between. Germline V gene lookup returns CDR1 SGDLS and CDR2 YYNGEE. This CDR3 is built from 15 residues. These records were also assigned to another study, of T cells expressing NK-cell markers.

The specimen sequenced was PBMCs. V gene TRBV9 combines with J gene TRBJ1-1, with D tentatively TRBD1 (6 bases). The TCR was taken from a woman in her late teens or twenties in good health. In DNA, the CDR3 is TGTGCCAGCAGCAGAATGCTGGGACAGAACACTGAAGCTTTCTTT. It codes for CASSRMLGQNTEAFF.